This T cell receptor (beta chain) derives from a study of T-cell memory formation after mild COVID-19. The V end was cut by 5 bases, the J end by 8 bases, with 10 bases between. Germline V gives CDR1 MNHEY, CDR2 SMNVEV (reference sequence). There are 13 residues in the CDR3. TCRalpha and TCRbeta libraries used 5'RACE with constant-segment primers and UMIs. From the 5' RACE reads, TCRdb called clonotypes with MiXCR, one entry per CDR3 protein. The sample has a few hundred thousand distinct CDR3 sequences, approximately 16% seen once; the top ten hold about a fifth. The receptor was derived from a man younger than 35 who had mild COVID-19 (a few samples of this study predate the infection). Cell type and time point are not known. The chain carries TRBV27 and TRBJ1-6, with a tentative D call TRBD1 (6 bases). Specimen: PBMCs or a T cell subset sorted from them (not recorded which). The CDR3 DNA sequence: TGTGCCAGCAGTAACAGGGTCTATTCACCCCTCCACTTT. Its translation is CASSNRVYSPLHF.